The next 14 T cell receptor beta chains were all read from a single sample in a study of beta chain features in type 1 diabetes. All of the isolated RNA was reverse transcribed, so expressed TCRB transcripts were sequenced. Produced via immunoSEQ multiplex PCR; TCRdb's table is partial and in-frame only. The table shows a few hundred thousand clones, with about 10% occurring only once. Specimen: naive CD4+ T cells from blood. These receptors were obtained from a woman younger than 45 in good health.

The chain carries TRBV21-1 and TRBJ2-6; the table's D call, TRBD1, has no DNA check behind it. TRBV21-1 is assigned pseudogene status. CDR3 length: 19 residues. The CDR3 sequence is CASSKGYRGHDSGANVLTF. The CDR3, as DNA: TGTGCCAGCAGCAAAGGCTACAGGGGTCATGACTCTGGGGCCAACGTCCTGACTTTC.

The rearrangement uses TRBV29-1 and TRBJ1-4; D remains unclear. The CDR3 covers 12 residues. The V end was cut by 0 bases, the J end by 7 bases, with 6 bases between. CDR1 is SQVTM and CDR2 is ANQGSEA in the germline V gene. CDR3 sequence: CSVEDQSEKLFF. CDR3 nucleotide sequence: TGCAGCGTTGAAGATCAATCTGAAAAACTGTTTTTT.

J is TRBJ2-7 and V is TRBV5-4; the D gene is possibly TRBD1 (5 bases). With 0 bases removed from V and 4 bases from J, the gap between germline ends came to 14 bases. Germline values: CDR1 SGHNT, CDR2 YYREEE (reference sequence). The CDR3 loop spans 15 amino acids. The CDR3 loop is CASSLALGPDYEQYF. DNA for the CDR3: TGTGCCAGCAGCTTGGCCCTGGGGCCTGATTACGAGCAGTACTTC.

The V and J genes are TRBV7-9 and TRBJ2-1; 9 nucleotides match TRBD2. The V segment lost 5 bases and the J segment 5 bases; nucleotides outside the gene matches: 10. The CDR3 totals 16 residues. Looked up from germline, CDR1 is SEHNR and CDR2 is FQNEAQ (reference sequence). CDR3 residues: CASSHYRVAGDNEQFF. CDR3 coding DNA: TGTGCCAGCAGCCATTACCGGGTAGCGGGAGACAATGAGCAGTTCTTC.

The rearrangement links TRBV5-4 to TRBJ1-2, with 9 bases aligning to TRBD1. With V trimmed by 5 bases and J by 4 bases, 9 bases remained unmatched. Looked up from germline, CDR1 is SGHNT and CDR2 is YYREEE (reference sequence). The CDR3 consists of 15 residues. The CDR3 nucleotides read TGTGCCAGCAGGGTGGACAGGGGACACATCTATGGCTACACCTTC. This codes for CASRVDRGHIYGYTF.

This clone was observed a few times. The chain recombines TRBV6-1 with TRBJ1-4; 11 bases are a match to TRBD1. This CDR3 is built from 15 residues. The V gene's germline CDR1 is MNHNS and CDR2 SASEGT. J gave up 8 bases and V 5 bases, and 7 bases lay outside the gene matches. CDR3 nucleotide sequence: TGTGCCAGCAGTATAGGACAGGGGGCGCCGGAAAAACTGTTTTTT. It yields the protein CASSIGQGAPEKLFF.

The chain couples TRBV6-5 to TRBJ1-4, with D possibly matching TRBD1 (6 bases). Germline V gene sequence: CDR1 MNHEY, CDR2 SVGAGI. The V end was cut by 5 bases, the J end by 11 bases, with 18 bases between. The CDR3 is made up of 14 amino acids. The CDR3 nucleotides are TGTGCCAGCAGTAAAAACCAGGGGCTTGAGAAACTGTTTTTT. This gives the protein CASSKNQGLEKLFF.

The J gene is TRBJ2-1, the V gene TRBV4-2; unclear D gene. This CDR3 contains 15 residues. The V and J ends lost 3 bases and 0 bases respectively, with 9 bases between them. Germline values: CDR1 LGHNA, CDR2 YNFKEQ. Written as DNA, the CDR3 is TGTGCCAGCAGCCAGAGTATTGGCTCCTACAATGAGCAGTTCTTC. It translates to CASSQSIGSYNEQFF.

This clone showed up just a few times. V and J are TRBV28 and TRBJ2-7; 8 bases align to TRBD2. There are 14 residues in the CDR3. From germline, CDR1 is MDHEN and CDR2 SYDVKM. V was pared by 8 bases and J by 2 bases, with 8 bases of the junction left unmatched. The CDR3 DNA reads TGTGCCAGCGTAACTAGCGGAGCCACCTACGAGCAGTACTTC. This codes for CASVTSGATYEQYF.

The chain recombines TRBV7-9 with TRBJ2-3, with 8 bases identical to TRBD1. Germline V gene lookup returns CDR1 SEHNR and CDR2 FQNEAQ (reference sequence). V trimming: 8 bases; J trimming: 2 bases; junction bases outside the gene matches: 9. The CDR3 runs to 15 residues. Written as DNA, the CDR3 is TGTGCCAGCGCCCGTGGACAGGGCCTCACAGATACGCAGTATTTT. It codes for CASARGQGLTDTQYF.

The V call is TRBV29-1, the J call TRBJ1-2; TRBD1 aligns across 10 bases. Germline assignment: CDR1 SQVTM and CDR2 ANQGSEA. The CDR3 has 14 amino acids. The V segment lost 4 bases and the J segment 4 bases; nucleotides outside the gene matches: 6. CDR3 in amino acids: CSVAGTGVSYGYTF. CDR3 coding DNA: TGCAGCGTTGCCGGGACAGGGGTCTCCTATGGCTACACCTTC.

The chain recombines TRBV5-1 with TRBJ2-1; 12 bases line up with TRBD2. This CDR3 contains 15 residues. Germline V gene lookup returns CDR1 SGHRS and CDR2 YFSETQ. The trim removed 4 bases at V and 6 bases at J, leaving 5 bases unmatched. The DNA for the CDR3 is TGCGCCAGCAGCAGGACTAGCGGGACTTTCAATGAGCAGTTCTTC. This sequence encodes CASSRTSGTFNEQFF.

This clone turned up a few times. The genes are TRBV13 and TRBJ2-2; D not certain. This CDR3 contains 13 residues. In germline, CDR1 is PRHDT, CDR2 FYEKMQ (reference sequence). With 5 bases removed from V and 8 bases from J, the gap between germline ends came to 12 bases. CDR3 region: CASSLLLRGELFF. For the CDR3, the DNA is TGTGCCAGCAGCCTCCTTCTCCGGGGGGAGCTGTTTTTT.

The genes are TRBV7-2 and TRBJ2-7; TRBD1 aligns across 9 bases. From germline, CDR1 is SGHTA and CDR2 FQGNSA. This CDR3 has 15 residues. Losses at the gene ends were 4 bases for V and 6 bases for J; bases not matched to a gene: 10. DNA for the CDR3: TGTGCCAGCAGCTGGGGCGGGACAGGGACATCCGAGCAGTACTTC. Translated, it gives CASSWGGTGTSEQYF.